The 3 T cell receptor beta chains below all came from one sample that was sequenced in a study of blood T cell repertoires in COVID-19. Clones were sequenced by immunoSEQ multiplex PCR, and TCRdb holds only the in-frame ones, with some missing. Of 150,000 to 200,000 clones listed, 75% to 85% are singletons. The sample was PBMCs or T cells enriched from blood (not recorded which). Source of these receptors: a man between 45 and 60 years old who had recovered from COVID-19.

This clone was seen a handful of times. V usage is TRBV7-2 and J usage is TRBJ1-6, with 10 nucleotides matching TRBD1. Germline V CDR1 and CDR2: SGHTA, FQGNSA. Trimming took 1 base from V and 9 from J; bases not matched to a gene: 0. The CDR3 runs to 14 residues. DNA of the CDR3: TGTGCCAGCAGCTTAGGGGACAGGGGTTCACCCCTCCACTTT. As protein: CASSLGDRGSPLHF.

This clone was detected once. The chain recombines TRBV19 with TRBJ2-7; 12 bases agree with TRBD2. From germline, CDR1 is LNHDA and CDR2 SQIVND (reference sequence). The length of the CDR3 is 15 residues. Trimming at V came to 5 bases and at J to 1 base, leaving 3 bases not matched to a gene. CDR3 residues: CASSPSGGGSYEQYF. The CDR3, as DNA: TGTGCCAGTAGTCCTAGCGGGGGGGGATCCTACGAGCAGTACTTC.

The J gene is TRBJ1-1, the V gene TRBV10-3; D is ambiguous. The CDR3 extends over 12 amino acids. V shed 0 bases and J shed 10 bases, with 9 bases lying between them. The germline V gene has CDR1 ENHRY and CDR2 SYGVKD. CDR3: CAISESRLGAFF. The CDR3 nucleotides are TGTGCCATCAGTGAGTCGAGGCTGGGAGCTTTCTTT.